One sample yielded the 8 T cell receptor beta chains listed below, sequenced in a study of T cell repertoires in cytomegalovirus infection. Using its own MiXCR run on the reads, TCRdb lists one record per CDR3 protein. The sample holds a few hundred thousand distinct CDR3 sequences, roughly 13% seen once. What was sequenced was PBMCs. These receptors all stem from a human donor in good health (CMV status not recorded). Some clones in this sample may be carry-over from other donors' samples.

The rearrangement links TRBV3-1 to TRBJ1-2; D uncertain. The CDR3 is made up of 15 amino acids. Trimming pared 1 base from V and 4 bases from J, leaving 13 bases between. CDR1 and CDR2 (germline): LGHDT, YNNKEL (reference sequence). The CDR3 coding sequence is TGTGCCAGCAGCCAAGGTGCAGGCGGGGTCTATGGCTACACCTTC. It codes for CASSQGAGGVYGYTF.

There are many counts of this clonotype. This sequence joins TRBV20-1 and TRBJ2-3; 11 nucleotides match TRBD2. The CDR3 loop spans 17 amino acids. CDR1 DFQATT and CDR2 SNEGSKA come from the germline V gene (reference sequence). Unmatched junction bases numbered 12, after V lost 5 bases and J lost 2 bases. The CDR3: CSAGVEGTSGLTDTQYF. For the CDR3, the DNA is TGCAGTGCTGGAGTAGAAGGGACTAGCGGCCTCACAGATACGCAGTATTTT.

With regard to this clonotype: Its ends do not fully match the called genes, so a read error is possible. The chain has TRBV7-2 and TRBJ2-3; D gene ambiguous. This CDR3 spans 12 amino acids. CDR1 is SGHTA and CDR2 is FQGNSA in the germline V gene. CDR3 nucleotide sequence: TGTGTCAGCAGCTTACTTGGAGATACGCAGTATTTT. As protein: CVSSLLGDTQYF.

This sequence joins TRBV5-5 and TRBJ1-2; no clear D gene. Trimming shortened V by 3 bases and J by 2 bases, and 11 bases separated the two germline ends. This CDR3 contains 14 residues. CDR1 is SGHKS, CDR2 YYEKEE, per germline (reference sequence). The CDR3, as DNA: TGTGCCAGCAGCTCGACAACGTCCAACTATGGCTACACCTTC. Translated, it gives CASSSTTSNYGYTF.

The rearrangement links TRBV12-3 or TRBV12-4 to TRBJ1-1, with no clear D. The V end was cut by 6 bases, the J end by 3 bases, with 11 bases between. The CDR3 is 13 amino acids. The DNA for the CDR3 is TGTGCCAGCAGGGATGACACGCACACTGAAGCTTTCTTT. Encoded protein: CASRDDTHTEAFF.

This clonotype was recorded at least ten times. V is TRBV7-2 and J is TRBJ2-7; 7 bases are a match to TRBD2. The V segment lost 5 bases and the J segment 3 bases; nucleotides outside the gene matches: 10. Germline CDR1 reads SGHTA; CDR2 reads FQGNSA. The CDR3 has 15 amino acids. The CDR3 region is CASSRSGPSYYEQYF. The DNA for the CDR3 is TGTGCCAGCAGCCGTAGCGGGCCAAGCTACTACGAGCAGTACTTC.

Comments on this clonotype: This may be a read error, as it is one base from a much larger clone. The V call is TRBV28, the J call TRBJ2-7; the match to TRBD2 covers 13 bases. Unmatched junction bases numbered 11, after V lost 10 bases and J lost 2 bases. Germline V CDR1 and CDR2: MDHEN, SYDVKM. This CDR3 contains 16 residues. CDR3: CANTPLGLAGAYEQYF. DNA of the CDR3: TGTGCCAACACCCCACTCGGACTAGCGGGGGCCTACGAGCAGTACTTC.

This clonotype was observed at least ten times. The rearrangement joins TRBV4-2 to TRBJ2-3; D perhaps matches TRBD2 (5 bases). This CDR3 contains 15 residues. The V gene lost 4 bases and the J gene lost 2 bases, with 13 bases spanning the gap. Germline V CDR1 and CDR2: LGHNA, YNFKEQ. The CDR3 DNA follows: TGTGCCAGCAGCCCCTCACTAGACGCCACAGATACGCAGTATTTT. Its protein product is CASSPSLDATDTQYF.